Included here is one T cell receptor (beta chain) sequence, with context. In the study's own analysis: Amplifying reference gene primers gave estimates of nucleated cell counts. Some clones are missing from TCRdb's copy, which holds only in-frame ones; the method was immunoSEQ multiplex PCR. V and J calls and clone size are copied from that table; D and trimming were computed from the DNA. The data contain some 58,000 clones, approximately 86% of them singletons. The record originates from a study of blood T cell repertoires in COVID-19. Study details: Sites across the United States, Italy and Spain contributed samples from acute and convalescent COVID-19.

This CDR3 is 10 amino acids long. V lost 5 bases to trimming and J lost 8 bases, with 6 bases between them. In germline, CDR1 is MNHNY, CDR2 SVGAGI (reference sequence). Sequenced sample: peripheral blood. The chain joins TRBV6-6 to TRBJ1-1; D gene unclear. This sequence was found in a man aged 35-49 years with acute or convalescent COVID-19. The CDR3 loop is CASSGLEAFF. The CDR3 DNA reads as TGTGCCAGCAGTGGCTTGGAAGCTTTCTTT.